One and the same sample provided the 19 T cell receptor beta chains below, sequenced in a study of pediatric ulcerative colitis. Rectal tissue came from one to two pinch biopsies taken at colonoscopy. Some clones are missing from TCRdb's copy, which holds only in-frame ones; the method was immunoSEQ multiplex PCR. The profile shows approximately 38,000 clones, roughly 70% of them singletons. Sequencing was done on a sample of gut tissue. The receptor source for this set is a boy younger than 18 with severe ulcerative colitis.

V and J are TRBV7-2 and TRBJ1-1, with D unclear. This CDR3 has 13 amino acids. Trimming took 4 bases from V and 3 from J, leaving 9 bases between them. Germline CDR1 and CDR2: SGHTA and FQGNSA. The CDR3 reads CASSYGVDTEAFF. The CDR3 DNA is TGTGCCAGCAGCTACGGGGTCGACACTGAAGCTTTCTTT.

The chain links TRBV30 to TRBJ1-5; no clear D. Germline V gives CDR1 GTSNPN, CDR2 SVGIG (reference sequence). CDR3 size: 12 residues. The V gene lost 0 bases and the J gene lost 7 bases, with 7 bases spanning the gap. CDR3 in DNA: TGTGCCTGGAGTGTAGGGCAACAGCCCCAGCATTTT. Protein sequence: CAWSVGQQPQHF.

The chain has TRBV23-1 and TRBJ2-6; D might be TRBD1 (5 bases). TRBV23-1 is classed as an ORF, of uncertain function. V was pared by 7 bases and J by 0 bases, with 19 bases between. The CDR3 totals 18 residues. The CDR3 protein is CASTGWGRIRSGANVLTF. CDR3 sequence (DNA): TGCGCCAGCACCGGGTGGGGCAGGATACGCTCTGGGGCCAACGTCCTGACTTTC.

The chain has TRBV20-1 and TRBJ2-1; D gene ambiguous. CDR3 length equals 11 residues. The germline CDR1 and CDR2 sequences are DFQATT and SNEGSKA (reference sequence). CDR3 nucleotides: TGCAGCCTCCGATGGGACAATGAGCAGTTCTTC. This codes for CSLRWDNEQFF.

This chain connects TRBV28 to TRBJ1-3; D is unresolved. Trimming shortened V by 3 bases and J by 1 base, and 7 bases separated the two germline ends. The germline V gene has CDR1 MDHEN and CDR2 SYDVKM. CDR3 length equals 14 residues. This CDR3 reads CASSLVGSGNTIYF. In nucleotides, the CDR3 is TGTGCCAGCAGTTTGGTGGGGTCTGGAAACACCATATATTTT.

The chain's CDR3 is CASSLGQPVSGNTIYF. CDR3 coding DNA: TGTGCCAGCAGCTTGGGACAGCCGGTCTCTGGAAACACCATATATTTT. J is TRBJ1-3 and V is TRBV7-6; 7 nucleotides line up with TRBD1. Unmatched junction bases numbered 5, after V lost 3 bases and J lost 0 bases. Germline V lookup: CDR1 SGHVS, CDR2 FNYEAQ. The CDR3 runs 16 residues.

The rearrangement links TRBV30 to TRBJ2-5; possibly TRBD1 for D (6 bases). Germline V gene lookup returns CDR1 GTSNPN and CDR2 SVGIG (reference sequence). CDR3 length equals 15 residues. V was shortened by 5 bases and J by 1 base, with 17 bases between the two germline ends. The CDR3 protein is CAWEPAYRVQETQYF. In DNA form, the CDR3 reads TGTGCCTGGGAACCCGCCTACAGGGTCCAAGAGACCCAGTACTTC.

This clone was recorded only once. The chain has TRBV19 and TRBJ1-2; D is uncertain. The CDR3 sequence is 17 residues long. Deletions cut 7 bases from V and 8 bases from J, with 29 bases between. Germline assignment: CDR1 LNHDA and CDR2 SQIVND (reference sequence). For the CDR3, the DNA is TGTGCCAGTACCTCTTGGGTGGACGGTGTATCTTTTTCGGGCTACACCTTC. Amino acids: CASTSWVDGVSFSGYTF.

This chain links TRBV5-6 with TRBJ2-7, with D unresolved. Trimming stripped 0 bases from V and 6 bases from J, with 10 bases between. This CDR3 spans 13 amino acids. Germline lookup yields CDR1 SGHDT and CDR2 YYEEEE. CDR3 DNA: TGTGCCAGCAGCTTGGTCGTAGCAACCGAGCAGTACTTC. As protein: CASSLVVATEQYF.

This clone was recorded a few times. The V call is TRBV19, the J call TRBJ1-1; 9 bases are shared with TRBD1. Per germline, CDR1 LNHDA and CDR2 SQIVND (reference sequence). The CDR3 totals 15 residues. V lost 8 bases, J lost 5 bases, and 12 bases stayed unmatched. The CDR3 sequence: CASGKTGTGKTEAFF. The CDR3 DNA sequence: TGTGCCAGTGGTAAAACCGGGACAGGGAAAACTGAAGCTTTCTTT.

The chain employs TRBV5-1 and TRBJ1-1, with no clear D. Per germline, CDR1 SGHRS and CDR2 YFSETQ. The V gene lost 5 bases and the J gene lost 1 base, with 12 bases spanning the gap. This CDR3 has 14 amino acids. The CDR3 is CASRPDGRNTEAFF. In DNA, the CDR3 is TGCGCCAGCAGACCCGACGGTAGGAACACTGAAGCTTTCTTT.

This chain links TRBV27 with TRBJ2-7, with D hard to call. This CDR3 region has 13 residues. The germline CDR1 and CDR2 sequences are MNHEY and SMNVEV (reference sequence). The V end lost 5 bases, the J end lost 1 base, and 9 bases lay between the germline ends. The CDR3 protein is CASSPRWSYEQYF. CDR3 nucleotide sequence: TGTGCCAGCAGTCCTAGGTGGTCCTACGAGCAGTACTTC.

The rearrangement joins TRBV28 to TRBJ1-1, with D possibly TRBD1 on 5 matching bases. Trimming took off 6 bases at V and 5 bases at J, with 13 bases between the two ends. The germline V gene has CDR1 MDHEN and CDR2 SYDVKM. CDR3 length: 13 residues. CDR3 sequence reads: CASSSGGRTEAFF. CDR3 nucleotides: TGTGCCAGCAGCTCCGGGGGTAGGACTGAAGCTTTCTTT.

V and J are TRBV19 and TRBJ1-5; a weak D match, TRBD1 (5 bases). V was trimmed by 8 bases and J by 5 bases, leaving 31 bases between them. Germline V gene sequence: CDR1 LNHDA, CDR2 SQIVND (reference sequence). The CDR3 loop spans 19 amino acids. CDR3 protein: CASPEGGDGKLTAHQPQHF. CDR3 nucleotide sequence: TGTGCCAGTCCTGAGGGAGGGGACGGAAAGCTTACGGCCCATCAGCCCCAGCATTTT.

V gene TRBV6-5 combines with J gene TRBJ2-1; possible D gene TRBD1, 5 bases. The CDR3 loop spans 13 amino acids. V gave up 5 bases and J gave up 4 bases, with 9 bases separating them. Germline V gives CDR1 MNHEY, CDR2 SVGAGI. The CDR3 nucleotides read TGTGCCAGCAGTGTAGCAGGGTACAATGAGCAGTTCTTC. Amino acid sequence: CASSVAGYNEQFF.

This clone occurred once. The chain couples TRBV29-1 to TRBJ1-2; the D is unclear. The germline V and J ends were trimmed by 2 bases and 2 bases, with 18 bases remaining between them. Germline V gene sequence: CDR1 SQVTM, CDR2 ANQGSEA. The CDR3 spans 16 residues. This CDR3 reads CSVEPWTRSANYGYTF. CDR3 bases: TGCAGCGTTGAACCGTGGACGAGGTCGGCGAACTATGGCTACACCTTC.

The chain is built from TRBV27 and TRBJ2-3; D unclear. Trimming removed 2 bases from V and 6 bases from J, with 9 bases in between. CDR1 and CDR2 from the germline V gene are MNHEY and SMNVEV (reference sequence). This CDR3 has 13 amino acids. Here the CDR3 DNA reads TGTGCCAGCAGTTTAGATGTACGGGATACGCAGTATTTT. Amino acid sequence: CASSLDVRDTQYF.

Points on this clone: Relative to the germline gene, one junction end is altered; a read error may explain this. The chain has TRBV6-5 and TRBJ1-5; weak D call: TRBD1 (5 bases). Germline-derived CDR1 and CDR2 are MNHEY and SVGAGI. The CDR3 is 14 residues long. The CDR3 reads CASSRDGANQPQHF. CDR3 sequence (DNA): TGTGCCAGCAGTAGGGACGGGGCAAATCAGCCCCAACATTTT.

The rearrangement links TRBV18 to TRBJ1-4; D unclear. The CDR3 runs to 14 residues. Looked up from germline, CDR1 is KGHSH and CDR2 is LQKENI. Trimming took 4 bases from V and 0 from J, leaving 6 bases between them. The CDR3: CASSRRTTNEKLFF. CDR3 in DNA: TGTGCCAGCTCACGGCGAACAACTAATGAAAAACTGTTTTTT.